Sequencing of this T cell receptor beta chain was carried out in a study of CD8+ T cells in alopecia areata. At the level of the study: Those treated were given oral tofacitinib at 5 to 10 mg twice daily. The drug, tofacitinib, lasted 6 to 18 months, followed by 6 months off drug. The study's findings and limits: Lesional scalp exceeded normal scalp in clonality, especially in alopecia totalis/universalis.

This clone turned up a few times. Its antigen is undetermined. PBMCs yielded sorted CD4+ and CD8+ T cells. Extraction and reverse transcription of RNA yielded cDNA as the sequencing template. Sequencing was performed with immunoSEQ multiplex PCR; in TCRdb, only in-frame clones are kept and a portion is missing. This sample has 170,000 or so clones, with roughly 60% found just once. The TCR originated in a human donor with alopecia areata. The sequencing here drew on CD4+ T cells sorted from blood, taken at week 0.

The CDR3 nucleotides read TGTGCCAGCACCTCGCAGGGGGTTAACTATGGCTACACCTTC. It is translated as CASTSQGVNYGYTF. This chain links TRBV6-6 with TRBJ1-2, with TRBD1 matching over 7 bases. Germline CDR1 MNHNY, CDR2 SVGAGI (reference sequence). This CDR3 is 14 amino acids long. V was pared by 7 bases and J by 1 base, with 6 bases of the junction left unmatched.